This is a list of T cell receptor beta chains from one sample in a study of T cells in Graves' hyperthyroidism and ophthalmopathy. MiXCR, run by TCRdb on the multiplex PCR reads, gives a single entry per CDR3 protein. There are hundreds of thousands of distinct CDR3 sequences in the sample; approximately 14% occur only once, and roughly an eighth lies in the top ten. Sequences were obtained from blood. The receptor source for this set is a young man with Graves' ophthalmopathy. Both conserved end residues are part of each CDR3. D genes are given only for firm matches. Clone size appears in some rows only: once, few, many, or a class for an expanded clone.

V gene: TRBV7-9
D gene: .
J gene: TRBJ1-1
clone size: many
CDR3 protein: CASSTEGVLGTEAFF
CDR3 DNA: TGTGCCAGCAGCACAGAAGGGGTATTGGGGACTGAAGCTTTCTTT

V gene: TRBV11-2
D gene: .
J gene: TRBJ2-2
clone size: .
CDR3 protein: CASSLSENTGELFF
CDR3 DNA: TGTGCCAGCAGCTTAAGTGAGAACACCGGGGAGCTGTTTTTT

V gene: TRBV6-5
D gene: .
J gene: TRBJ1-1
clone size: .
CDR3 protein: CASSYSVFRDTEAFF
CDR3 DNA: TGTGCCAGCAGTTACTCCGTTTTTAGGGATACTGAAGCTTTCTTT

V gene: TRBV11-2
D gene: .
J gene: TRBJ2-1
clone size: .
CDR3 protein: CASSLGASGNEQFF
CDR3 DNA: TGTGCCAGCAGCTTGGGGGCGTCGGGCAATGAGCAGTTCTTC

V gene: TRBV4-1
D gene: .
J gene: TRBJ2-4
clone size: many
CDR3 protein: CASSQEWRGGIQYF
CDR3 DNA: TGCGCCAGCAGCCAAGAATGGAGGGGGGGCATTCAGTACTTC

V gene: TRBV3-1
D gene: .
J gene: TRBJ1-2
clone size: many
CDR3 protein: CASSPSAGQNGYTF
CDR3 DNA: TGTGCCAGCAGCCCGTCGGCGGGGCAGAATGGCTACACCTTC

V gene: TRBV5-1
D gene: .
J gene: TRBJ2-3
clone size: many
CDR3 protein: CASNSGGRPDTQYF
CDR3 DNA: TGCGCCAGCAATTCGGGGGGCCGCCCAGATACGCAGTATTTT

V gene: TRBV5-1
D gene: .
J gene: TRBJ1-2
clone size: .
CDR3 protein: CASSSRTDGIYTF
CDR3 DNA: TGCGCCAGCAGCTCAAGGACAGACGGGATCTACACCTTC

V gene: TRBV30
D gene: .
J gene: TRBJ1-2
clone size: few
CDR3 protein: CAFHLGDYGYTF
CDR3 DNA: TGTGCCTTTCATCTCGGAGACTATGGCTACACCTTC

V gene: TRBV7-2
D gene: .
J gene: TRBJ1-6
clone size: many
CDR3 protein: CASSWGGNSPLHF
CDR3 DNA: TGTGCCAGCAGCTGGGGGGGCAATTCACCCCTCCACTTT

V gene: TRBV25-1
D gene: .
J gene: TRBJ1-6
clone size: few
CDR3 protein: CASSEYGVSPLHF
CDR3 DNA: TGTGCCAGCAGTGAATATGGGGTGTCACCCCTCCACTTT

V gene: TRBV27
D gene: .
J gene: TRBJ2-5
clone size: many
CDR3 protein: CASSSGTGGKIQYF
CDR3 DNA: TGTGCCAGCAGTTCAGGGACCGGGGGCAAGATCCAGTACTTC

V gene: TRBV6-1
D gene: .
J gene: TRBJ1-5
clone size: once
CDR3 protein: CASSEAGSHQPQHF
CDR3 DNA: TGTGCCAGCAGTGAAGCTGGGTCTCATCAGCCCCAGCATTTT

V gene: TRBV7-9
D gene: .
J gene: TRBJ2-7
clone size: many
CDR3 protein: CASSRGRLSYEQYF
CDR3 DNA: TGTGCCAGCAGCAGGGGACGGCTTTCCTACGAGCAGTACTTC

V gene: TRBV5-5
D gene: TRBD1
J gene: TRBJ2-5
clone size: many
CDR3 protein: CASSLRDRVQETQYF
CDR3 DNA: TGTGCCAGCAGCCTCCGGGACAGGGTACAAGAGACCCAGTACTTC

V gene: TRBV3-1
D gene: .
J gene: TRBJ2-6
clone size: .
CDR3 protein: CASSQLLRVQLSGANVLTF
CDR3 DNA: TGTGCCAGCAGCCAGTTACTCAGGGTGCAGCTTTCTGGGGCCAACGTCCTGACTTTC

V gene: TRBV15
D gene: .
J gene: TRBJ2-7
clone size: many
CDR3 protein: CATSRVQVPYEQYF
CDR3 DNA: TGTGCCACCAGCAGAGTGCAAGTTCCCTACGAGCAGTACTTC

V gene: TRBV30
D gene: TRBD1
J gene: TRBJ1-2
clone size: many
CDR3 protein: CARDSLSNYGYTF
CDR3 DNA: TGTGCCAGGGACAGCCTTTCTAACTATGGCTACACCTTC

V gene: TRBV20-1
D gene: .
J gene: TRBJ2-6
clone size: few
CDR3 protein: CSARVSDSSPSGANVLTF
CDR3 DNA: TGCAGTGCTAGAGTCTCGGACAGTTCGCCCTCTGGGGCCAACGTCCTGACTTTC

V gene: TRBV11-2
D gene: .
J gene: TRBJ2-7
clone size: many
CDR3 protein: CASSLNLGSSYEQYF
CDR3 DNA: TGTGCCAGCAGCTTAAACTTAGGTTCTTCATACGAGCAGTACTTC

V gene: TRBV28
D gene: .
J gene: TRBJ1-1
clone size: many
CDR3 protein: CASAYGFRAAEAFF
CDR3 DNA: TGTGCCAGCGCATATGGGTTTAGGGCGGCTGAAGCTTTCTTT

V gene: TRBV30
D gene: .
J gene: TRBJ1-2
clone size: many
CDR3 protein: CAWSVEQYGYTF
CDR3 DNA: TGTGCCTGGAGTGTAGAGCAATATGGCTACACCTTC

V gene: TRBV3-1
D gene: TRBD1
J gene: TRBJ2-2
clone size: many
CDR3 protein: CASSRGPDTGELFF
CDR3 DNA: TGTGCCAGCAGTAGGGGGCCAGACACCGGGGAGCTGTTTTTT

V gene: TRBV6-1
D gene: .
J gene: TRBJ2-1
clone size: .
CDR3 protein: CASSEPGGTEGHRWFF
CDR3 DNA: TGTGCCAGCAGTGAACCCGGGGGAACGGAAGGACACCGATGGTTCTTC

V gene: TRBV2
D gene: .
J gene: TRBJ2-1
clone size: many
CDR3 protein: CASSGGYNEQFF
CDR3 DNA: TGTGCCAGCAGTGGCGGGTACAATGAGCAGTTCTTC

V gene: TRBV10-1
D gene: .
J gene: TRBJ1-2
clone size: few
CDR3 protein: CASSESPLFGYTF
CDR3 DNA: TGCGCCAGCAGTGAGTCGCCCCTTTTTGGCTACACCTTC

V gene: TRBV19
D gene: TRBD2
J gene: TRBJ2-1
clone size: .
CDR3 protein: CASTNREGTYNEQFF
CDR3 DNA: TGTGCCAGTACTAACCGGGAGGGTACCTACAATGAGCAGTTCTTC

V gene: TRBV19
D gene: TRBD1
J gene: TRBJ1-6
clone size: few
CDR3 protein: CASRWGTAMNSPLHF
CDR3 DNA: TGTGCCAGTAGATGGGGGACAGCGATGAATTCACCCCTCCACTTT

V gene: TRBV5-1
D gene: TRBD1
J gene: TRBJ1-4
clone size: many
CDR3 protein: CASSPGTGAEKLFF
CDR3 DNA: TGCGCCAGCAGCCCCGGGACAGGGGCTGAAAAACTGTTTTTT

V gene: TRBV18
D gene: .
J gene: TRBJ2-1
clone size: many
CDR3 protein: CASSRSEGEQFF
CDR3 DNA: TGTGCCAGCTCACGGAGTGAGGGTGAGCAGTTCTTC

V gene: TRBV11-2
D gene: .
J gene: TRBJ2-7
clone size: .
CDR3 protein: CASSFNRAYEQYF
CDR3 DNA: TGTGCCAGCAGCTTTAACAGAGCATACGAGCAGTACTTC

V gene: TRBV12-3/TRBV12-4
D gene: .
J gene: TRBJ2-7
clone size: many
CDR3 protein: CASMARDRLSGGEQYF
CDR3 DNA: TGTGCCAGCATGGCCCGGGACCGGCTTTCTGGGGGCGAGCAGTACTTC

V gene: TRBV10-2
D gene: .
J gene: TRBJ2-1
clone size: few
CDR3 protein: CASRYKFGRLPPYNEQFF
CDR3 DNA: TGCGCCAGCAGGTACAAGTTTGGGCGTCTCCCCCCTTACAATGAGCAGTTCTTC

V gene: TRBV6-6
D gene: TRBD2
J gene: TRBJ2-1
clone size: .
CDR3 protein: CASSYGASGRREQFF
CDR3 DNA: TGTGCCAGCAGTTACGGGGCTAGCGGGAGACGGGAGCAGTTCTTC

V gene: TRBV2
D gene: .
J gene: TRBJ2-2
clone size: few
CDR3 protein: CATNGNTGELFF
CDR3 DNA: TGTGCGACGAACGGAAACACCGGGGAGCTGTTTTTT

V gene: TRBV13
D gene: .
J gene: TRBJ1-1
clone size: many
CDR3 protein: CASSLIGGGEAFF
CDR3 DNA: TGTGCCAGCAGCTTAATAGGAGGGGGTGAAGCTTTCTTT

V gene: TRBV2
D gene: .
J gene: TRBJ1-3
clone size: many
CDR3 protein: CASSDLGLSSGNTIYF
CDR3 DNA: TGTGCCAGCAGCGACCTCGGCCTTAGCTCTGGAAACACCATATATTTT

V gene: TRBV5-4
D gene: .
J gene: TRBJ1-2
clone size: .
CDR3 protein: CASSLDTLDGYTF
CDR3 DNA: TGTGCCAGCAGCCTGGACACCTTGGATGGCTACACCTTC

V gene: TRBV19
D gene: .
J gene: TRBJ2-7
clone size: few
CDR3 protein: CASSIRGAQYEQYF
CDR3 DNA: TGTGCCAGTAGTATACGCGGGGCCCAGTACGAGCAGTACTTC

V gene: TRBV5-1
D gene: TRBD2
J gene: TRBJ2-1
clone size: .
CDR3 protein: CASSLVTSGRNEQFF
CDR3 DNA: TGCGCCAGCAGCTTGGTCACTAGCGGGAGGAATGAGCAGTTCTTC

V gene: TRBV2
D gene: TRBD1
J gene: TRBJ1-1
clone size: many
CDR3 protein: CASIFDSDRGPTEAFF
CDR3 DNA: TGTGCCAGCATCTTTGATTCGGACAGGGGGCCCACTGAAGCTTTCTTT

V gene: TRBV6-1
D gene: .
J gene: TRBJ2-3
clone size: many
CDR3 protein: CASDTGPGHTTDTQYF
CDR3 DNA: TGTGCCAGCGATACTGGACCGGGACATACCACAGATACGCAGTATTTT

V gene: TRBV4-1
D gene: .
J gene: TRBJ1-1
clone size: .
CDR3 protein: CASSQDRAQAFF
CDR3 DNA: TGCGCCAGCAGCCAAGACAGGGCTCAAGCTTTCTTT

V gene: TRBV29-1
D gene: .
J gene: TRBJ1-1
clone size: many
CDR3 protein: CSLGGMNTEAFF
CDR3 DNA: TGCAGCCTTGGAGGTATGAACACTGAAGCTTTCTTT

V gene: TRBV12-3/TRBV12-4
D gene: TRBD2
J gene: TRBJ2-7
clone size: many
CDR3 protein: CASGRTSGQYF
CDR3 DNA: TGTGCCAGCGGCCGGACTAGCGGGCAGTACTTC